Shown below are 25 T cell receptor beta chains from a single sample sequenced in a study of blood T cell repertoires in COVID-19. This table comes from immunoSEQ multiplex PCR, and its TCRdb copy is limited to in-frame clones, with some not included. The data contain 130,000 to 150,000 clones, around 75% of them seen just once; the ten biggest clones take up less than 5%. The specimen sequenced was peripheral blood. These receptors all come from a woman between 65 and 79 years old with COVID-19, enrolled during active disease.

This clone was found once. V usage is TRBV19 and J usage is TRBJ2-3; D possibly corresponds to TRBD2 (6 bases). The V gene's germline CDR1 is LNHDA and CDR2 SQIVND (reference sequence). The CDR3 covers 15 residues. Deletions cut 1 base from V and 4 bases from J, with 12 bases between. The CDR3 sequence is CASSIGGVNSDTQYF. The DNA for the CDR3 is TGTGCCAGTAGTATAGGCGGGGTTAATTCAGATACGCAGTATTTT.

This clone was seen a handful of times. This chain joins TRBV9 and TRBJ2-7, with 10 bases fitting TRBD2. The V gene's germline CDR1 is SGDLS and CDR2 YYNGEE. The CDR3 is 14 residues long. V gave up 3 bases and J gave up 5 bases; unmatched junction bases: 5. Written as DNA, the CDR3 is TGTGCCAGCAGCGCGACCGGGACTAGCGACGAGCAGTACTTC. This sequence encodes CASSATGTSDEQYF. Variable domain in full (rest from reference TRBV9 and TRBJ2-7): DSGVTQTPKHLITATGQRVTLRCSPRSGDLSVYWYQQSLDQGLQFLIQYYNGEERAKGNILERFSAQQFPDLHSELNLSSLELGDSALYFCASSATGTSDEQYFGPGTRLTVT.

This chain connects TRBV7-6 to TRBJ2-1, with 7 positions matching TRBD1. With V trimmed by 5 bases and J by 5 bases, 15 bases remained unmatched. CDR3 length: 17 residues. Germline loops: CDR1 SGHVS, CDR2 FNYEAQ. CDR3 nucleotide sequence: TGTGCCAGCAGCCGAGTGCCCGGGACAGCTCTTAACAATGAGCAGTTCTTC. It yields the protein CASSRVPGTALNNEQFF.

This chain joins TRBV7-2 and TRBJ2-3; 15 bases line up with TRBD2. CDR3 length: 18 residues. V shed 4 bases, J shed 0 bases, and the junction held 5 bases outside the gene matches. In germline, CDR1 is SGHTA, CDR2 FQGNSA. The CDR3 here is CASSWTSGGAGSTDTQYF. CDR3 nucleotide sequence: TGTGCCAGCAGCTGGACTAGCGGGGGGGCCGGGAGCACAGATACGCAGTATTTT.

This sequence joins TRBV19 and TRBJ1-6; a weak D match, TRBD1 (5 bases). Germline assignment: CDR1 LNHDA and CDR2 SQIVND (reference sequence). V was trimmed by 7 bases and J by 9 bases, leaving 13 bases between them. There are 13 residues in the CDR3. The CDR3 nucleotides read TGTGCCAGTACCCCAGGGTCCCGTTCACCCCTCCACTTT. Its protein is CASTPGSRSPLHF.

This clone has just one count. J is TRBJ2-3 and V is TRBV5-4; possibly TRBD2 for D (7 bases). The CDR3 sequence is 16 residues long. Germline CDR1 and CDR2: SGHNT and YYREEE (reference sequence). V was pared by 4 bases and J by 0 bases, with 15 bases between. The CDR3 loop is CASSPTRGASTDTQYF. The CDR3 DNA sequence: TGTGCCAGCAGCCCAACACGGGGGGCTAGCACAGATACGCAGTATTTT.

The chain has TRBV6-5 and TRBJ1-5, with a tentative D call TRBD1 (6 bases). Germline-derived CDR1 and CDR2 are MNHEY and SVGAGI. The CDR3 is made up of 14 amino acids. The ends were cut back, 5 bases at V and 6 bases at J, with 14 bases in the middle. The CDR3 sequence is CASSNREGAQPQHF. The CDR3 DNA reads TGTGCCAGCAGTAACAGGGAAGGTGCTCAGCCCCAGCATTTT.

CDR3 protein: CASSSGQGQPQHF. DNA of the CDR3: TGTGCCAGCAGTTCGGGACAGGGACAGCCCCAGCATTTT. The chain uses TRBV12-3 or TRBV12-4 and TRBJ1-5; TRBD1 agrees at 9 bases. The CDR3 is made up of 13 amino acids. V lost 4 bases and J lost 7; bases outside the gene matches: 2.

The chain recombines TRBV28 with TRBJ1-2, with 10 bases fitting TRBD1. Germline lookup yields CDR1 MDHEN and CDR2 SYDVKM. With V trimmed by 6 bases and J by 8 bases, 12 bases remained unmatched. The CDR3 is 15 residues long. The DNA for the CDR3 is TGTGCCAGCAGATCACCGAGACAGGGGGCGGAAGGCTACACCTTC. It translates to CASRSPRQGAEGYTF.

In nucleotides, the CDR3 is TGCGCCAGCAGCCAAGCGGTAACAGGGGGGTGGAATGAGCAGTTCTTC. It yields the protein CASSQAVTGGWNEQFF. The J gene is TRBJ2-1, the V gene TRBV4-3, with 8 bases aligning to TRBD1. Trimming removed 1 base from V and 7 bases from J; junction bases left unmatched: 9. CDR1 is LGHNA, CDR2 YSLEER, per germline. The CDR3 runs 16 residues.

The chain recombines TRBV19 with TRBJ2-7; D is unresolved. V lost 0 bases and J lost 0, with 6 bases in between. Per germline, CDR1 LNHDA and CDR2 SQIVND (reference sequence). The CDR3 consists of 14 residues. CDR3 sequence (DNA): TGTGCCAGTAGTATAGACTATAGCTCCTACGAGCAGTACTTC. This codes for CASSIDYSSYEQYF.

This rearrangement joins TRBV2 to TRBJ2-7; 8 bases are shared with TRBD1. In germline, CDR1 is SNHLY, CDR2 FYNNEI. After removal of 4 bases from V and 6 bases from J, the junction contained 5 bases not matched to a gene. The CDR3 is made up of 13 amino acids. CDR3 sequence reads: CASSGTGLGEQYF. DNA of the CDR3: TGTGCCAGCAGTGGGACAGGGCTAGGCGAGCAGTACTTC. The complete variable domain, with remaining parts taken from reference TRBV2 and TRBJ2-7, reads EPEVTQTPSHQVTQMGQEVILRCVPISNHLYFYWYRQILGQKVEFLVSFYNNEISEKSEIFDDQFSVERPDGSNFTLKIRSTKLEDSAMYFCASSGTGLGEQYFGPGTRLTVT.

V and J are TRBV19 and TRBJ2-1; possibly TRBD2 for D (6 bases). CDR3 length: 17 amino acids. The V gene lost 2 bases and the J gene lost 7 bases, with 21 bases spanning the gap. Looked up from germline, CDR1 is LNHDA and CDR2 is SQIVND (reference sequence). CDR3 DNA: TGTGCCAGTAGTATAAATGCGGGCTGGTCGGGGAGGAATGAGCAGTTCTTC. This sequence encodes CASSINAGWSGRNEQFF.

The J gene is TRBJ1-1, the V gene TRBV30, with D tentatively TRBD1 (6 bases). CDR3 size: 14 residues. CDR1 and CDR2 from the germline V gene are GTSNPN and SVGIG (reference sequence). V dropped 8 bases and J dropped 1 base, with 17 bases sitting between them. CDR3 in amino acids: CATTRDTENTEAFF. The CDR3 region has the DNA TGTGCCACCACCCGGGACACTGAGAACACTGAAGCTTTCTTT.

V usage is TRBV5-1 and J usage is TRBJ2-5; 7 positions agree with TRBD1. The germline V gene encodes CDR1 SGHRS and CDR2 YFSETQ. This CDR3 region has 14 residues. V lost 0 bases, J lost 3 bases, and 2 bases stayed unmatched. CDR3 in DNA: TGCGCCAGCAGCTTGGGGGACAGTAAAGAGACCCAGTACTTC. Residues: CASSLGDSKETQYF.

The chain uses TRBV27 and TRBJ1-2, with TRBD1 as a possible D gene (6 bases). V was clipped by 2 bases and J by 6 bases, with 10 bases between them. The V gene's germline CDR1 is MNHEY and CDR2 SMNVEV (reference sequence). The CDR3 is made up of 13 amino acids. The CDR3 loop is CASSLPNRDGYTF. The CDR3 nucleotides read TGTGCCAGCAGTTTACCCAACAGGGATGGCTACACCTTC.

The chain links TRBV3-1 (or the pseudogene TRBV3-2) to TRBJ1-1, with a possible D match to TRBD1 (5 bases). The CDR3 totals 17 residues. In germline, CDR1 is LGHDT, CDR2 YNNKEL (reference sequence). V shed 6 bases and J shed 1 base, with 21 bases lying between them. The CDR3 protein is CASRTRQGPSGNTEAFF. The CDR3 DNA sequence: TGTGCCAGCAGAACGAGGCAGGGCCCATCCGGGAACACTGAAGCTTTCTTT.

The chain combines TRBV7-2 with TRBJ2-7, with D unclear. The CDR3 has 14 residues. Germline CDR1 and CDR2: SGHTA and FQGNSA. Between the trimmed V and J ends, which lost 1 base and 1 base, there was a span of 8 bases. The chain's CDR3 is CASSLEAVSYEQYF. In DNA, the CDR3 is TGTGCCAGCAGCTTAGAGGCGGTTTCCTACGAGCAGTACTTC. Full variable domain (missing parts from reference TRBV7-2 and TRBJ2-7): GAGVSQSPSNKVTEKGKDVELRCDPISGHTALYWYRQSLGQGLEFLIYFQGNSAPDKSGLPSDRFSAERTGGSVSTLTIQRTQQEDSAVYLCASSLEAVSYEQYFGPGTRLTVT.

This clone was picked up one time. The chain links TRBV5-1 to TRBJ2-1; 8 bases map to TRBD2. This CDR3 is 17 amino acids long. After removal of 0 bases from V and 2 bases from J, the junction contained 7 bases not matched to a gene. Germline CDR1 reads SGHRS; CDR2 reads YFSETQ. CDR3 loop: CASSLALSGLAYNEQFF. The CDR3 DNA sequence: TGCGCCAGCAGCTTGGCCCTTTCGGGACTAGCCTACAATGAGCAGTTCTTC.

The chain combines TRBV7-9 with TRBJ2-1; 7 bases are shared with TRBD2. CDR1 and CDR2 from the germline V gene are SEHNR and FQNEAQ (reference sequence). The CDR3 loop spans 16 amino acids. With 5 bases clipped from V and 5 bases from J, the junction kept 12 bases outside the gene matches. This chain's CDR3 is CASSKGVLLANNEQFF. In DNA, the CDR3 is TGTGCCAGCAGCAAAGGGGTCCTACTAGCGAACAATGAGCAGTTCTTC.

This clone was counted only a few times. The J gene is TRBJ2-2, the V gene TRBV7-9; D gene ambiguous. The CDR3 length is 14 residues. V lost 2 bases and J 0 bases, leaving 4 bases between the germline ends. Looked up from germline, CDR1 is SEHNR and CDR2 is FQNEAQ (reference sequence). The chain's CDR3 is CASSLQSNTGELFF. In DNA, the CDR3 is TGTGCCAGCAGCTTACAATCGAACACCGGGGAGCTGTTTTTT.

The chain has TRBV11-3 and TRBJ2-6; TRBD1 agrees at 9 bases. Looked up from germline, CDR1 is SGHNT and CDR2 is YENEEA. The CDR3 has 16 residues. V shed 4 bases, J shed 2 bases, and the junction held 3 bases outside the gene matches. The CDR3 nucleotides read TGTGCCAGCAGCTCAACAGGGGGCACTGGGGCCAACGTCCTGACTTTC. As protein: CASSSTGGTGANVLTF.

The J gene is TRBJ2-3, the V gene TRBV19; 8 nucleotides align to TRBD2. CDR1 and CDR2 from the germline V gene are LNHDA and SQIVND (reference sequence). V lost 3 bases, J lost 4 bases, and 6 bases stayed unmatched. This CDR3 has 15 residues. CDR3 loop: CASSISGAVSDTQYF. Here the CDR3 DNA reads TGTGCCAGTAGTATTAGCGGGGCGGTGTCAGATACGCAGTATTTT. The whole variable domain, filled in from reference TRBV19 and TRBJ2-3, reads DGGITQSPKYLFRKEGQNVTLSCEQNLNHDAMYWYRQDPGQGLRLIYYSQIVNDFQKGDIAEGYSVSREKKESFPLTVTSAQKNPTAFYLCASSISGAVSDTQYFGPGTRLTVL.

The V gene is TRBV2, the J gene TRBJ1-2; TRBD1 might be the D (5 bases). CDR1 and CDR2 (germline): SNHLY, FYNNEI. The CDR3 covers 11 residues. Trimming shortened V by 10 bases and J by 4 bases, and 10 bases separated the two germline ends. CDR3 nucleotides: TGTGCCACCGGGGGGGGCTATGGCTACACCTTC. It encodes CATGGGYGYTF.

The chain has TRBV29-1 and TRBJ2-4; 9 bases line up with TRBD1. The ends lost 1 base at V and 0 bases at J; junction bases unmatched: 4. The CDR3 extends over 16 amino acids. Germline CDR1 SQVTM, CDR2 ANQGSEA. The CDR3 loop reads CSVEGQGDLAKNIQYF. The CDR3 nucleotides read TGCAGCGTTGAAGGACAGGGGGATCTAGCCAAAAACATTCAGTACTTC.